This TCR beta chain originates from a study of blood T cell repertoires in COVID-19. Study-wide context: COVID-19 samples, acute and convalescent, were from the United States, Italy and Spain. T cells, B-cell-depleted T cells, or PBMCs provided the cDNA or gDNA that served as material.

Per the authors' pipeline: How many nucleated cells were present was estimated from reference gene primer amplification. Assay: immunoSEQ multiplex PCR; the TCRdb copy retains only in-frame clones and omits some. V and J calls and clone size are as listed in that table; D and trimming were resolved from the DNA. The sample contains under 200,000 clones, about 85% of which appear only once. The clonotype originates from a woman of 80 years or more with acute or convalescent COVID-19. The sequenced sample consisted of peripheral blood.

The DNA of the CDR3 is TGTGCCGCGGCGGCGGAATCCCAGGGGCCCCAGCATTTT. Translation: CAAAAESQGPQHF. V is TRBV19 and J is TRBJ1-5; D is perhaps TRBD1 (5 bases). Trimming removed 11 bases at V and 9 bases at J, with 20 bases between. CDR3 length: 13 residues. Germline V gene sequence: CDR1 LNHDA, CDR2 SQIVND (reference sequence). Full variable domain (missing parts from reference TRBV19 and TRBJ1-5): DGGITQSPKYLFRKEGQNVTLSCEQNLNHDAMYWYRQDPGQGLRLIYYSQIVNDFQKGDIAEGYSVSREKKESFPLTVTSAQKNPTAFYLCAAAAESQGPQHFGDGTRLSIL.